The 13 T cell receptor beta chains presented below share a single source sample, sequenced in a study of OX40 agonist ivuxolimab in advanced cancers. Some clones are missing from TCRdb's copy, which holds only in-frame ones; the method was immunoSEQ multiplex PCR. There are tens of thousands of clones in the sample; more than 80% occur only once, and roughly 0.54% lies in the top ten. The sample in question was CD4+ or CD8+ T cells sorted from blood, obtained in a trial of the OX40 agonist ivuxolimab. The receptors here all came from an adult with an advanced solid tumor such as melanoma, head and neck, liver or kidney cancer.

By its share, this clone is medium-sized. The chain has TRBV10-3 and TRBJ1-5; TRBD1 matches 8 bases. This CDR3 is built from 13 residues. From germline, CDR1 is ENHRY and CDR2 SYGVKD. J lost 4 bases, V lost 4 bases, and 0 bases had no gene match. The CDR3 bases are TGTGCCATCAGTGGACAGGGGAATCAGCCCCAGCATTTT. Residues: CAISGQGNQPQHF.

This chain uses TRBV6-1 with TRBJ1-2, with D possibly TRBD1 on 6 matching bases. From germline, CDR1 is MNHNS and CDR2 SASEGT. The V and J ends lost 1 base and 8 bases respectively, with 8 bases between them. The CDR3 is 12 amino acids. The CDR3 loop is CASSEDRDGYTF. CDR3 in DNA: TGTGCCAGCAGTGAAGACAGGGACGGCTACACCTTC.

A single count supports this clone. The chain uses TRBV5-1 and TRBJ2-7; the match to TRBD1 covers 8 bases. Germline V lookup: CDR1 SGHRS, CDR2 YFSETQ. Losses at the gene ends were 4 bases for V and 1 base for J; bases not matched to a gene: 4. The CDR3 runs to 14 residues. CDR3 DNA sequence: TGCGCCAGCAGCACGGGGACAGGTTCCTACGAGCAGTACTTC. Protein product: CASSTGTGSYEQYF.

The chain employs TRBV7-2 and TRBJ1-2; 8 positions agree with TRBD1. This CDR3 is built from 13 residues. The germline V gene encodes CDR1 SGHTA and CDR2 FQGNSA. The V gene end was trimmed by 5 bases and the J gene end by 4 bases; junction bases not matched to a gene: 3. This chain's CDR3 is CASSKQGGYGYTF. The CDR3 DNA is TGTGCCAGCAGCAAACAGGGGGGCTATGGCTACACCTTC.

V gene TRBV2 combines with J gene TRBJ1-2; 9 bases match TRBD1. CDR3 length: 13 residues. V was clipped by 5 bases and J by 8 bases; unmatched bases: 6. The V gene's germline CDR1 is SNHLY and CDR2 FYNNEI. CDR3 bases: TGTGCCAGCAGTCTTACAGGGGGCGACGGCTACACCTTC. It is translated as CASSLTGGDGYTF. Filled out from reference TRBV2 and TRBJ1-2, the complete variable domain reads EPEVTQTPSHQVTQMGQEVILRCVPISNHLYFYWYRQILGQKVEFLVSFYNNEISEKSEIFDDQFSVERPDGSNFTLKIRSTKLEDSAMYFCASSLTGGDGYTFGSGTRLTVV.

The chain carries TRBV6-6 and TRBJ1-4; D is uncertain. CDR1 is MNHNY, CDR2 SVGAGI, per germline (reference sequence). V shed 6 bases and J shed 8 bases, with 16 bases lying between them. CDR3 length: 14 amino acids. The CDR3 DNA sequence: TGTGCCAGCAGCAAACGACGGGCGGAGGAAAAACTGTTTTTT. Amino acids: CASSKRRAEEKLFF.

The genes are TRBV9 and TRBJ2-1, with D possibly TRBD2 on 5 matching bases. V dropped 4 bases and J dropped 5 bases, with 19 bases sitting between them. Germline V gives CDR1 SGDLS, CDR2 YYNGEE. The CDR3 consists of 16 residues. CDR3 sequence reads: CASSPDSARRDNEQFF. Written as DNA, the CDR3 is TGTGCCAGCAGCCCGGACTCTGCTAGGAGAGACAATGAGCAGTTCTTC.

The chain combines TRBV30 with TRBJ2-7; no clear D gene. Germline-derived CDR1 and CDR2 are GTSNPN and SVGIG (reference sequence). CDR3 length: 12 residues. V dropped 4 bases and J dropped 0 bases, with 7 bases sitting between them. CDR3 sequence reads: CAWISGSYEQYF. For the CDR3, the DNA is TGTGCCTGGATCAGTGGCTCCTACGAGCAGTACTTC.

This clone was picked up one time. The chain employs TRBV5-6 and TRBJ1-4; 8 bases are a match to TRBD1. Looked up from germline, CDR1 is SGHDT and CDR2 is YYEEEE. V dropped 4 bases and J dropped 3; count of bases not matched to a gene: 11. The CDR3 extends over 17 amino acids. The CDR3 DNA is TGTGCCAGCAGCCGCCGACAGGGGAGGAGGGCTAATGAAAAACTGTTTTTT. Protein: CASSRRQGRRANEKLFF.

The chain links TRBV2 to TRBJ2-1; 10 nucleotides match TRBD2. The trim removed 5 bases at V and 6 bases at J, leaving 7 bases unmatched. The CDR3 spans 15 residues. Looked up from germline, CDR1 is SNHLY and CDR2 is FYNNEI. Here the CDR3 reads CASSPLAGAGNEQFF. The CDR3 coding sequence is TGTGCCAGCAGTCCCCTAGCGGGAGCGGGCAATGAGCAGTTCTTC.

The CDR3 coding sequence is TGTGCCAGCAGTTTATGGGTCAACAACGTTCAGTACTTC. Translation: CASSLWVNNVQYF. The J gene is TRBJ2-4, the V gene TRBV28; D is unclear. Looked up from germline, CDR1 is MDHEN and CDR2 is SYDVKM. V lost 0 bases, J lost 11 bases, and 11 bases lay in between. This CDR3 is 13 amino acids long.

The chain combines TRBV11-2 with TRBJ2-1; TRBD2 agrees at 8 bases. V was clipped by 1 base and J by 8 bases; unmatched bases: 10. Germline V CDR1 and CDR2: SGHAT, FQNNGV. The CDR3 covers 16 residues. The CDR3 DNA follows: TGTGCCAGCAGCTTAGGTTACGGCGGGGGGCTTGATGAGCAGTTCTTC. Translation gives CASSLGYGGGLDEQFF.

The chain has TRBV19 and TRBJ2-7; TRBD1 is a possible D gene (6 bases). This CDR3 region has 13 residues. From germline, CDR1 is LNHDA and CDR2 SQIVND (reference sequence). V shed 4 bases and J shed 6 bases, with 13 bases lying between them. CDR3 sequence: CASSTSRTVEQYF. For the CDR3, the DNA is TGTGCCAGTAGTACCTCCCGGACAGTCGAGCAGTACTTC.